This TCR beta chain was recovered during a study of blood T cell repertoires in COVID-19. Study details: Italy, Spain and the United States were the sources of the convalescent and acute COVID-19 samples. In each case, the material was cDNA or gDNA derived from T cells, B-cell-depleted T cells, or PBMCs.

On this clone: Additional DNA sequences in this sample encode the identical CDR3.

As processed by the authors: For nucleated cells, counts were estimated from reference gene primer amplification. TCRdb's copy holds only in-frame clones and misses some; the assay was immunoSEQ multiplex PCR. V, J and clone size were drawn from that table, and D and trimming were deduced from the DNA. The repertoire holds 85,000 to 130,000 clones, with roughly 92% as singletons. The CDR3 loop spans 13 amino acids. Trimming pared 3 bases from V and 5 bases from J, leaving 7 bases between. Per germline, CDR1 SEHNR and CDR2 FQNEAQ (reference sequence). Input material: peripheral blood. The gene calls are TRBV7-9 and TRBJ2-2; D may be TRBD2 (6 bases). The sequence was obtained from a man aged 70-80 years with acute or convalescent COVID-19. This CDR3 is CASSLAGTGELFF. The CDR3 DNA sequence: TGTGCCAGCAGCTTGGCGGGGACCGGGGAGCTGTTTTTT.